These 6 T cell receptor beta chains were sequenced from one sample in a study of blood T cell repertoires in COVID-19. Assay used: immunoSEQ multiplex PCR; TCRdb lists only in-frame clones, some missing. This sample has about 370,000 clones, with around 92% found just once. The specimen sequenced was PBMCs or T cells enriched from blood (not recorded which). Every receptor here comes from a woman aged 25 to 45 who had recovered from COVID-19.

The chain joins TRBV6-2 or TRBV6-3 to TRBJ1-1; D possibly corresponds to TRBD1 (6 bases). The CDR3 is 13 residues long. From germline, CDR1 is MNHEY and CDR2 SVGEGT. V lost 2 bases and J 9 bases, leaving 13 bases between the germline ends. The DNA of the CDR3 is TGTGCCAGCAGTTACGGTTGGACAGCAAAAGCTTTCTTT. Protein sequence: CASSYGWTAKAFF.

In this sample, this clone turned up once. The chain links TRBV5-6 to TRBJ1-2, with D uncertain. The CDR3 totals 13 residues. Germline lookup yields CDR1 SGHDT and CDR2 YYEEEE. V lost 0 bases to trimming and J lost 4 bases, with 7 bases between them. DNA for the CDR3: TGTGCCAGCAGCTTGGTGGGAGGCTATGGCTACACCTTC. Residues: CASSLVGGYGYTF.

A word on this clone: The junction departs from the called germline gene at one end, perhaps through a read error. The chain recombines TRBV9 with TRBJ1-2, with 11 nucleotides matching TRBD1. Germline CDR1 reads SGDLS; CDR2 reads YYNGEE. This CDR3 spans 14 amino acids. CDR3 in amino acids: CASSGTGTGGGLAF. CDR3 DNA: TGTGCCAGCAGCGGAACCGGGACAGGGGGAGGATTGGCCTTC. Using reference TRBV9 and TRBJ1-2 for the parts outside the CDR3, the full variable domain is DSGVTQTPKHLITATGQRVTLRCSPRSGDLSVYWYQQSLDQGLQFLIQYYNGEERAKGNILERFSAQQFPDLHSELNLSSLELGDSALYFCASSGTGTGGGLAFGSGTRLTVV.

V gene TRBV30 combines with J gene TRBJ1-1, with TRBD1 matching over 8 bases. The CDR3 spans 15 residues. In germline, CDR1 is GTSNPN, CDR2 SVGIG (reference sequence). V lost 2 bases to trimming and J lost 1 base; unmatched junction nucleotides: 6. CDR3 amino acids: CAWSKSGGANTEAFF. Written as DNA, the CDR3 is TGTGCCTGGAGTAAGTCAGGGGGCGCGAACACTGAAGCTTTCTTT.

The rearrangement uses TRBV5-4 and TRBJ1-3; TRBD1 aligns across 8 bases. The length of the CDR3 is 15 residues. With V trimmed by 1 base and J by 0 bases, 0 bases remained unmatched. Germline V gives CDR1 SGHNT, CDR2 YYREEE (reference sequence). The CDR3 is CASSLTGGSGNTIYF. The CDR3, as DNA: TGTGCCAGCAGCTTGACAGGGGGCTCTGGAAACACCATATATTTT. Supplemented by reference TRBV5-4 and TRBJ1-3, the full variable domain reads ETGVTQSPTHLIKTRGQQVTLRCSSQSGHNTVSWYQQALGQGPQFIFQYYREEENGRGNFPPRFSGLQFPNYSSELNVNALELDDSALYLCASSLTGGSGNTIYFGEGSWLTVV.

The V gene is TRBV15, the J gene TRBJ2-7; TRBD1 matches 9 bases. J lost 3 bases, V lost 8 bases, and 8 bases had no gene match. The CDR3 totals 14 residues. CDR1 and CDR2 from the germline V gene are LNHNV and YYDKDF (reference sequence). CDR3 sequence (DNA): TGTGCCACCCGCCCGGGACAGGGAAGCTACGAGCAGTACTTC. It yields the protein CATRPGQGSYEQYF.